One and the same sample provided the 21 T cell receptor beta chains below, sequenced in a study of blood T cells in healthy people across ages. A second about 7 to 11 cycle PCR used barcoded and J-beta primers. TCRdb re-derived calls from the 5' RACE reads in MiXCR, one entry per CDR3 protein. The data contain more than 650,000 distinct CDR3 sequences, about 20% of them singletons. The source material was blood. Receptor source: a man between 65 and 85 years old in good health.

This clonotype occurred a few times. The chain recombines TRBV28 with TRBJ2-1, with 7 bases lining up with TRBD2. The J call may be mistaken, given a closer DNA end match to TRBJ2-7. Germline loops: CDR1 MDHEN, CDR2 SYDVKM. This CDR3 region has 13 residues. CDR3 region: CASRPSGTYEQYV. The CDR3 DNA reads as TGTGCCAGCCGACCTAGCGGAACCTACGAGCAGTACGTC.

This clonotype was counted only a few times. This chain joins TRBV12-3 or TRBV12-4 and TRBJ2-1; tentative D call: TRBD2 (5 bases). The CDR3 totals 12 residues. Deletions cut 6 bases from V and 7 bases from J, with 10 bases between. The CDR3 sequence: CASSQRDNEQFF. CDR3 DNA: TGTGCCAGCAGCCAGAGGGATAATGAGCAGTTCTTC.

The genes are TRBV12-3 or TRBV12-4 and TRBJ2-2, with D possibly being TRBD1 (7 bases). V was trimmed by 1 base and J by 3 bases, leaving 12 bases between them. The CDR3 covers 16 residues. DNA of the CDR3: TGTGCCAGCAGTTTAGGGGGGGACAGCTACACCGGGGAGCTGTTTTTT. As protein: CASSLGGDSYTGELFF.

In its sample, this clonotype was seen a few times. The rearrangement uses TRBV20-1 and TRBJ1-4, with no clear D. The V and J ends lost 2 bases and 0 bases respectively, with 7 bases between them. Germline CDR1 and CDR2: DFQATT and SNEGSKA (reference sequence). The CDR3 totals 14 residues. CDR3 sequence reads: CSARQPATNEKLFF. DNA for the CDR3: TGCAGTGCTAGACAGCCTGCAACTAATGAAAAACTGTTTTTT.

The rearrangement links TRBV6-5 to TRBJ2-5; tentative D call: TRBD2 (6 bases). This CDR3 is built from 15 residues. Germline V gene sequence: CDR1 MNHEY, CDR2 SVGAGI. V was trimmed by 0 bases and J by 5 bases, leaving 13 bases between them. The chain's CDR3 is CASSYSVGGLETQYF. The DNA of the CDR3 is TGTGCCAGCAGTTACTCGGTGGGGGGTTTGGAGACCCAGTACTTC.

This clonotype has at least ten counts. This chain links TRBV28 with TRBJ2-3; no clear D. The V end lost 3 bases, the J end lost 0 bases, and 13 bases lay between the germline ends. The CDR3 runs to 16 residues. From germline, CDR1 is MDHEN and CDR2 SYDVKM. The DNA of the CDR3 is TGTGCCAGCAGTTTCCCGGCCCAACGTAGCACAGATACGCAGTATTTT. It specifies CASSFPAQRSTDTQYF.

The table lists this clonotype with a few counts. The gene calls are TRBV18 and TRBJ2-3; D gene uncertain. The germline CDR1 and CDR2 sequences are KGHSH and LQKENI. Trimming removed 2 bases at V and 6 bases at J, with 15 bases between. This CDR3 region has 15 residues. The CDR3: CASSPYSHSFDTQYF. The CDR3 DNA reads as TGTGCCAGCTCACCATATAGCCACTCCTTTGATACGCAGTATTTT.

Only one count was recorded for this clonotype. The chain uses TRBV18 and TRBJ2-3; D is unresolved. Germline loops: CDR1 KGHSH, CDR2 LQKENI. Trimming shortened V by 3 bases and J by 4 bases, and 8 bases separated the two germline ends. The CDR3 is made up of 13 amino acids. The CDR3 coding sequence is TGTGCCAGCTCACCGGACGTCCCAGATACGCAGTATTTT. It translates to CASSPDVPDTQYF.

The V call is TRBV5-1, the J call TRBJ2-3; D is unresolved. The germline V and J ends were trimmed by 4 bases and 2 bases, with 11 bases remaining between them. Looked up from germline, CDR1 is SGHRS and CDR2 is YFSETQ. The CDR3 sequence is 14 residues long. For the CDR3, the DNA is TGCGCCAGCAGCCCGGAAAAGCCCACAGATACGCAGTATTTT. Protein product: CASSPEKPTDTQYF.

In its sample, this clonotype was seen a few times. The rearrangement uses TRBV28 and TRBJ2-7, with D tentatively TRBD2 (6 bases). Germline CDR1 reads MDHEN; CDR2 reads SYDVKM. V lost 7 bases, J lost 2 bases, and 18 bases lay in between. The length of the CDR3 is 15 residues. The CDR3 nucleotides read TGTGCCAGCACCGTGGGGGGATTTGGGACCTACGAGCAGTACTTC. It specifies CASTVGGFGTYEQYF.

This chain uses TRBV5-1 with TRBJ1-1; D is unclear. The CDR3 loop spans 15 amino acids. The germline V gene has CDR1 SGHRS and CDR2 YFSETQ. V dropped 4 bases and J dropped 0 bases, with 13 bases sitting between them. The CDR3 region is CASSAPENMNTEAFF. The CDR3 nucleotides are TGCGCCAGCAGCGCCCCGGAAAACATGAACACTGAAGCTTTCTTT. Combining the CDR3 with reference TRBV5-1 and TRBJ1-1 gives the whole variable domain KAGVTQTPRYLIKTRGQQVTLSCSPISGHRSVSWYQQTPGQGLQFLFEYFSETQRNKGNFPGRFSGRQFSNSRSEMNVSTLELGDSALYLCASSAPENMNTEAFFGQGTRLTVV.

V is TRBV12-3 or TRBV12-4 and J is TRBJ2-5; D possibly corresponds to TRBD1 (6 bases). The closer fit of TRBJ2-7 to the DNA end suggests the J call may be wrong. The length of the CDR3 is 13 residues. The DNA of the CDR3 is TGTGCCAGCAGTCTACAGGGTTTGAGCGAGCAGTACTTC. This encodes CASSLQGLSEQYF.

The rearrangement uses TRBV6-6 and TRBJ2-3; D perhaps matches TRBD1 (6 bases). CDR1 is MNHNY and CDR2 is SVGAGI in the germline V gene (reference sequence). The V and J ends lost 3 bases and 5 bases respectively, with 18 bases between them. The CDR3 has 16 residues. The CDR3 coding sequence is TGTGCCAGCAGTTATTCCCAGGGGCTCTCGGGAGATACGCAGTATTTT. Translation gives CASSYSQGLSGDTQYF.

This clonotype was seen a few times. The chain uses TRBV7-9 and TRBJ2-7; tentative D call: TRBD1 (5 bases). V was cut by 7 bases and J by 2 bases, with 15 bases left in between. The CDR3 loop spans 14 amino acids. Germline loops: CDR1 SEHNR, CDR2 FQNEAQ (reference sequence). This CDR3 is CASIPLDNPYEQYF. The CDR3 DNA reads TGTGCCAGCATCCCCTTGGACAATCCCTACGAGCAGTACTTC.

This clonotype was seen a handful of times. This chain connects TRBV4-2 to TRBJ2-5, with 8 bases aligning to TRBD2. The end of the DNA fits TRBJ2-7 better, so the J call may be wrong. Germline V gives CDR1 LGHNA, CDR2 YNFKEQ. CDR3 size: 16 residues. CDR3 amino acids: CASSQGPAGESYEQYF. Written as DNA, the CDR3 is TGTGCCAGCAGCCAAGGTCCAGCGGGGGAGTCCTACGAGCAGTACTTC.

The chain employs TRBV5-1 and TRBJ2-5, with 10 bases aligning to TRBD1. CDR3 length: 17 residues. Germline CDR1 and CDR2: SGHRS and YFSETQ. V shed 0 bases and J 5 bases; nucleotides not matched to a gene: 10. CDR3 protein: CASSLARDRGGRETQYF. The CDR3 DNA follows: TGCGCCAGCAGCTTGGCCAGGGACAGGGGAGGTAGGGAGACCCAGTACTTC.

This clonotype was seen a few times. This sequence joins TRBV28 and TRBJ1-5, with D uncertain. CDR3 length: 14 residues. V shed 7 bases and J shed 0 bases, with 10 bases lying between them. Germline V CDR1 and CDR2: MDHEN, SYDVKM. The CDR3 region is CASTSYLSNQPQHF. CDR3 sequence (DNA): TGTGCCAGCACTAGTTACCTTAGCAATCAGCCCCAGCATTTT.

Many counts were recorded for this clonotype. The chain combines TRBV29-1 with TRBJ2-1; no clear D gene. This CDR3 region has 12 residues. Germline loops: CDR1 SQVTM, CDR2 ANQGSEA. V was pared by 7 bases and J by 3 bases, with 10 bases between. The CDR3 here is CSGSPRYNEQFF. For the CDR3, the DNA is TGCAGCGGGTCCCCCCGCTACAATGAGCAGTTCTTC.

Worth noting for this clonotype: One end of the junction fails to match germline, which may point to a read error. The chain has TRBV12-3 or TRBV12-4 and TRBJ1-1; no clear D. The CDR3 is 13 amino acids. The CDR3 region is CVSRLLGPAQAFF. The CDR3, as DNA: TGTGTCAGCAGACTACTGGGCCCGGCCCAAGCTTTCTTT.

This clonotype was counted at least ten times. The chain combines TRBV28 with TRBJ1-4; D is unresolved. V lost 5 bases and J 6 bases, leaving 13 bases between the germline ends. The CDR3 sequence is 14 residues long. Germline V gene sequence: CDR1 MDHEN, CDR2 SYDVKM. The CDR3 nucleotides read TGTGCCAGCAGTCCCCCCGGAAGGGATGAAAAACTGTTTTTT. Its protein is CASSPPGRDEKLFF. The entire variable domain, with the rest obtained from reference TRBV28 and TRBJ1-4, is as follows: DVKVTQSSRYLVKRTGEKVFLECVQDMDHENMFWYRQDPGLGLRLIYFSYDVKMKEKGDIPEGYSVSREKKERFSLILESASTNQTSMYLCASSPPGRDEKLFFGSGTQLSVL.

This clonotype was detected a few times. The chain recombines TRBV6-5 with TRBJ2-3; D perhaps matches TRBD1 (5 bases). The CDR3 extends over 12 amino acids. Trimming removed 4 bases at V and 9 bases at J, with 11 bases between. CDR1 and CDR2 from the germline V gene are MNHEY and SVGAGI. The CDR3 DNA sequence: TGTGCCAGCAGTTGGGGCGCCGGCACGCAGTATTTT. Translation gives CASSWGAGTQYF.